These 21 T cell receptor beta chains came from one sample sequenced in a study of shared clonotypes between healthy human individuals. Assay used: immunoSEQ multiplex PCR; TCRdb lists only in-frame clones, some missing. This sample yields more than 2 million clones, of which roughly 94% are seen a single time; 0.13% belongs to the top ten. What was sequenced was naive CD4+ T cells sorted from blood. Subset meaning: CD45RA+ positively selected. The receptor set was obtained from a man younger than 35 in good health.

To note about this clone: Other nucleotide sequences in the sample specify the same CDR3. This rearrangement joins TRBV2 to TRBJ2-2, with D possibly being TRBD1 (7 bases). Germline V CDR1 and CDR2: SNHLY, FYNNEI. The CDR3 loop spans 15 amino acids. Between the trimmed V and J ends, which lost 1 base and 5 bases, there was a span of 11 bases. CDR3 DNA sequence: TGTGCCAGCAGTGAAGAGGCAGGGGGGACCGGGGAGCTGTTTTTT. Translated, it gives CASSEEAGGTGELFF.

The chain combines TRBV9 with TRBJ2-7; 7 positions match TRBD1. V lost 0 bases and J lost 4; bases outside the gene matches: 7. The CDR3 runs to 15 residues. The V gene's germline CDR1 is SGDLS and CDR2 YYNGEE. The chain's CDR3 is CASSVATTGLYEQYF. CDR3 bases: TGTGCCAGCAGCGTAGCCACGACAGGGCTTTACGAGCAGTACTTC.

This chain's CDR3 is CASSTQGSDGYTF. The CDR3 DNA sequence: TGCGCCAGCTCCACGCAGGGGTCAGATGGCTACACCTTC. The rearrangement joins TRBV5-1 to TRBJ1-2; possible D gene TRBD1, 6 bases. This CDR3 comprises 13 residues. Germline V gene data show CDR1 as SGHRS and CDR2 as YFSETQ. Trimming took off 7 bases at V and 6 bases at J, with 16 bases between the two ends.

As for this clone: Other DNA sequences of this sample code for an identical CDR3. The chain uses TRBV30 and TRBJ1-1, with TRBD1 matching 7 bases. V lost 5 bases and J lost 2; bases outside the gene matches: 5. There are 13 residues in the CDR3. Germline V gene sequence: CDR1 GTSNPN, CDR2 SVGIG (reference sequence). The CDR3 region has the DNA TGTGCCTGGGCCAGGGGGGGAAACACTGAAGCTTTCTTT. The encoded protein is CAWARGGNTEAFF.

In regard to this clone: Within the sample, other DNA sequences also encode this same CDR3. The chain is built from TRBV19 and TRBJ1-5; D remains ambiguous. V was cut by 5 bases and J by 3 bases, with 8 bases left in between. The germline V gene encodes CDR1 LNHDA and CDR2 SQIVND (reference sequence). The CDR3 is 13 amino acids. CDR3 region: CASSDTYNQPQHF. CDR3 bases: TGTGCCAGTAGTGACACGTACAATCAGCCCCAGCATTTT.

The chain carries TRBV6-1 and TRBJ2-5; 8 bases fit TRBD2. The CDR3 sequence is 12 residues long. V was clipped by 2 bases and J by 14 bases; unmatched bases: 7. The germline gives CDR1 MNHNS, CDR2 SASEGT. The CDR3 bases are TGTGCCAGCAGTGAATTAGAACTAGCGGCTTACTTC. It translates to CASSELELAAYF.

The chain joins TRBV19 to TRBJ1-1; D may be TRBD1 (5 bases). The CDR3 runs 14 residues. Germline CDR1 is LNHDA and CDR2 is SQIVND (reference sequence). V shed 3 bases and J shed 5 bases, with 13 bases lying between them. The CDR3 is CASSMGPGTTEAFF. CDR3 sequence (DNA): TGTGCCAGTAGTATGGGGCCAGGGACTACTGAAGCTTTCTTT.

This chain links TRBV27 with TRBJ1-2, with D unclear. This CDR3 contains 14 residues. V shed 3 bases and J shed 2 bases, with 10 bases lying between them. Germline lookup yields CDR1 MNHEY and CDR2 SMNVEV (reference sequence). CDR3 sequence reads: CASSFIGRNYGYTF. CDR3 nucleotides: TGTGCCAGCAGTTTTATAGGGAGGAACTATGGCTACACCTTC.

This CDR3 reads CASSVVGQGGSPLHF. CDR3 nucleotide sequence: TGTGCCAGCAGCGTAGTGGGGCAGGGTGGTTCACCCCTCCACTTT. The chain is built from TRBV9 and TRBJ1-6; D might be TRBD1 (5 bases). Trimming pared 0 bases from V and 9 bases from J, leaving 13 bases between. Germline V CDR1 and CDR2: SGDLS, YYNGEE. CDR3 length equals 15 residues.

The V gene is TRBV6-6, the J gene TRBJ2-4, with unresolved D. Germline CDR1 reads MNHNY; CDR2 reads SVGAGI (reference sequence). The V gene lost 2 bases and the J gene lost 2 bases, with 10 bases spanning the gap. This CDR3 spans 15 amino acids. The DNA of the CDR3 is TGTGCCAGCAGTTACAGTAGGACCCCCAAAAACATTCAGTACTTC. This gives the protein CASSYSRTPKNIQYF.

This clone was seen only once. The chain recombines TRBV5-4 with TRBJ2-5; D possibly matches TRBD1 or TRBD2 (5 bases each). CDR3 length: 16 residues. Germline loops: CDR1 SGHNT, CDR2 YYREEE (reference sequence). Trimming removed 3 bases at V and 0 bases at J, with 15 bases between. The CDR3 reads CASSSQRGTYQETQYF. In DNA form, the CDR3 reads TGTGCCAGCAGCTCTCAGAGGGGAACGTACCAAGAGACCCAGTACTTC.

CDR3 sequence: CASRGPGDEKLFF. In DNA form, the CDR3 reads TGCGCCAGCAGGGGCCCGGGAGATGAAAAACTGTTTTTT. The genes are TRBV5-1 and TRBJ1-4; D ambiguous. Germline CDR1 SGHRS, CDR2 YFSETQ. Trimming cost V 5 bases and J 6 bases, with 11 bases left between them. This CDR3 spans 13 amino acids. The whole variable domain, filled in from reference TRBV5-1 and TRBJ1-4, reads KAGVTQTPRYLIKTRGQQVTLSCSPISGHRSVSWYQQTPGQGLQFLFEYFSETQRNKGNFPGRFSGRQFSNSRSEMNVSTLELGDSALYLCASRGPGDEKLFFGSGTQLSVL.

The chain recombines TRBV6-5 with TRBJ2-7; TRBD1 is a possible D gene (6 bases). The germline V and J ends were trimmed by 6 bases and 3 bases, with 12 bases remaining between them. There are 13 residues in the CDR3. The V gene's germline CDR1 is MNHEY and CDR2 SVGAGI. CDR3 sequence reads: CASSLTGHYEQYF. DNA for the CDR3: TGTGCCAGCAGCCTTACAGGGCACTACGAGCAGTACTTC.

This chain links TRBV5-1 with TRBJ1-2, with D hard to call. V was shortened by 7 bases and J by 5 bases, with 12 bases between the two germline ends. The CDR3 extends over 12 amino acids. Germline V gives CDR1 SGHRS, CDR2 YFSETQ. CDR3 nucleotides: TGCGCCAGCGCGGGGTGGGATTATGGCTACACCTTC. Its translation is CASAGWDYGYTF.

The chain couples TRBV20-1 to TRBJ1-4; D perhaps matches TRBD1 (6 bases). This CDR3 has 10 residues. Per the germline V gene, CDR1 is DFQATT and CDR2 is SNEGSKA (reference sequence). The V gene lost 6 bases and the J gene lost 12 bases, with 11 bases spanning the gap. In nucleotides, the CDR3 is TGCAGTGCCTTCGAGGGGGAACTGTTTTTT. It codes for CSAFEGELFF.

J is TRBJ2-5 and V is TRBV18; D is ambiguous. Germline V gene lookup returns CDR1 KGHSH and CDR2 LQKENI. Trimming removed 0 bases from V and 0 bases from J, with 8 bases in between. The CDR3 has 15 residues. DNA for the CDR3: TGTGCCAGCTCACCACCGGGCCTTCACCAAGAGACCCAGTACTTC. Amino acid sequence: CASSPPGLHQETQYF.

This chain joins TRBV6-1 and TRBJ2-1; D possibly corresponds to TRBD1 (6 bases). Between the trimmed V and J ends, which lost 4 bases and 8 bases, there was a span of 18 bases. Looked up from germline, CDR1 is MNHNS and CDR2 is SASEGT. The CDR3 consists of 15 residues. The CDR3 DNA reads TGTGCCAGCAGTGGGAAAGAAAGGGGGAGCGATGAGCAGTTCTTC. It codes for CASSGKERGSDEQFF.

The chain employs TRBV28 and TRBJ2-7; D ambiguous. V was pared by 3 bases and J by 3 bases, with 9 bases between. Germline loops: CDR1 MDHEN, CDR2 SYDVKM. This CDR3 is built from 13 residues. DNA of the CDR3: TGTGCCAGCAGTTTGGGTAGGCTCTACGAGCAGTACTTC. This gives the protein CASSLGRLYEQYF.

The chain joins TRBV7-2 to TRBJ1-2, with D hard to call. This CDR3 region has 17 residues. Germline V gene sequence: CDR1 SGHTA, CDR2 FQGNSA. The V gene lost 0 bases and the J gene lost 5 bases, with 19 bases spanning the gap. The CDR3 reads CASSLAPDGLARYGYTF. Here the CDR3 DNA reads TGTGCCAGCAGCTTAGCGCCGGACGGACTAGCTCGATATGGCTACACCTTC.

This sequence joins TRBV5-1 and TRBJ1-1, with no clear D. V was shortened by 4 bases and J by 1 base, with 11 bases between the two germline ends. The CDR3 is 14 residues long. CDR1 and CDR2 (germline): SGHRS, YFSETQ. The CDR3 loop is CASSIGRENTEAFF. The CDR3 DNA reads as TGCGCCAGCAGCATCGGACGGGAGAACACTGAAGCTTTCTTT.

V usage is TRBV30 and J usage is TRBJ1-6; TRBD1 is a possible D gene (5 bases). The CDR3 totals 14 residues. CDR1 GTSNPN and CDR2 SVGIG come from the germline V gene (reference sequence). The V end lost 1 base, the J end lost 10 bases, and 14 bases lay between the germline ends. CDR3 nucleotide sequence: TGTGCCTGGAGTGCGACAGCGGGAAACTCACCCCTCCACTTT. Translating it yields CAWSATAGNSPLHF.